The 17 T cell receptor beta chains presented below share a single source sample, sequenced in a study of regulatory T cells in long-lasting Graves disease. Arm-PCR of CDR3 regions with iRepertoire HTBI primers generated TCR beta libraries. TCRdb processed the multiplex PCR reads anew with MiXCR; each CDR3 protein has one entry. The profile shows a few hundred thousand distinct CDR3 sequences, 12% of them singletons. The time point: newly diagnosed GD, antithyroid drugs for less than 3 months. Construction of the TCR library relied on RNA isolated from PBMCs. The same data also contributed to another study, on T cells in Graves' hyperthyroidism and ophthalmopathy.

The sequenced sample was peripheral blood mononuclear cells (PBMCs), obtained at new diagnosis, from a patient treated with antithyroid drugs. Receptor source: a woman aged 18-30 years with Graves disease.

The sample holds one count of this clonotype. One base separates it from a far larger clone, so it is likely a read error. The rearrangement uses TRBV20-1 and TRBJ2-1; 9 bases align to TRBD2. The J call may be in error: the DNA end matches TRBJ2-5 better. The germline CDR1 and CDR2 sequences are DFQATT and SNEGSKA (reference sequence). This CDR3 is 16 amino acids long. The CDR3, as DNA: TGCAGTGCTACCCACACTAGCGGGCGAGACATGGGGACCCAGTACTTC. This encodes CSATHTSGRDMGTQYF.

This clonotype was observed at least ten times. The J gene is TRBJ2-1, the V gene TRBV20-1, with 8 bases identical to TRBD2. Trimming cost V 3 bases and J 4 bases; bases outside gene matches: 14. The CDR3 extends over 17 amino acids. Germline V gene data show CDR1 as DFQATT and CDR2 as SNEGSKA (reference sequence). The CDR3 region has the DNA TGCAGTGCTAGTACACTAGCGGCCATCGACTTATACAATGAGCAGTTCTTC. It is translated as CSASTLAAIDLYNEQFF.

This clonotype was counted ten times or more. The rearrangement links TRBV20-1 to TRBJ2-5; D not resolved. Deletions cut 7 bases from V and 6 bases from J, with 6 bases between. Looked up from germline, CDR1 is DFQATT and CDR2 is SNEGSKA (reference sequence). This CDR3 spans 9 amino acids. The CDR3 bases are TGCAGTGTGGGGAAGACCCAGTACTTC. Protein sequence: CSVGKTQYF.

The chain employs TRBV24-1 and TRBJ2-5; D remains ambiguous. Germline V lookup: CDR1 KGHDR, CDR2 SFDVKD. Between the trimmed V and J ends, which lost 0 bases and 3 bases, there was a span of 4 bases. This CDR3 contains 13 residues. The CDR3 region is CATSDLGEETQYF. In DNA, the CDR3 is TGTGCCACCAGTGATTTGGGGGAAGAGACCCAGTACTTC.

This clonotype was seen at least ten times. The gene calls are TRBV10-3 and TRBJ2-5; D not certain. Germline V gene lookup returns CDR1 ENHRY and CDR2 SYGVKD. V lost 3 bases and J lost 5, with 4 bases in between. The CDR3 is 11 residues long. The CDR3 loop reads CAISDLETQYF. CDR3 in DNA: TGTGCCATCAGTGATCTGGAGACCCAGTACTTC.

This clonotype was detected a few times. The J gene is TRBJ2-1, the V gene TRBV20-1; D is possibly TRBD2 (5 bases). The V gene lost 0 bases and the J gene lost 0 bases, with 15 bases spanning the gap. Germline CDR1 DFQATT, CDR2 SNEGSKA (reference sequence). There are 17 residues in the CDR3. In DNA form, the CDR3 reads TGCAGTGCTAGAGATATCACTAGGAGTTTCTCCTACAATGAGCAGTTCTTC. It specifies CSARDITRSFSYNEQFF.

This clonotype was seen more than once but under ten times. The V and J genes are TRBV4-2 and TRBJ2-2; D is possibly TRBD1 (6 bases). The CDR3 runs 16 residues. Trimming took 4 bases from V and 5 from J, leaving 17 bases between them. In germline, CDR1 is LGHNA, CDR2 YNFKEQ. Here the CDR3 reads CASSPSPGALTGELFF. In DNA form, the CDR3 reads TGTGCCAGCAGCCCAAGCCCAGGGGCCCTGACCGGGGAGCTGTTTTTT.

This clonotype was recorded many times. CDR3 sequence reads: CASRTTYRRNTIYF. The CDR3 DNA reads as TGTGCCAGCAGGACGACTTATCGTAGAAACACCATATATTTT. V is TRBV12-3 or TRBV12-4 and J is TRBJ1-3; no clear D gene. The CDR3 is 14 amino acids. V was clipped by 6 bases and J by 5 bases, with 14 bases between them.

This clonotype was detected ten times or more. The chain uses TRBV20-1 and TRBJ1-2, with D perhaps TRBD1 (5 bases). Germline CDR1 DFQATT, CDR2 SNEGSKA (reference sequence). V was pared by 3 bases and J by 8 bases, with 19 bases between. The CDR3 has 14 amino acids. This CDR3 is CSASTGFLWGGYTF. DNA of the CDR3: TGCAGTGCTAGTACTGGATTCTTATGGGGGGGCTACACCTTC.

This sequence joins TRBV9 and TRBJ2-5; 7 bases align to TRBD2. The germline CDR1 and CDR2 sequences are SGDLS and YYNGEE. CDR3 length: 16 residues. Germline trimming cut 0 bases from V and 7 bases from J; bases unmatched to any gene: 12. The CDR3 nucleotides read TGTGCCAGCAGCGTAGAAGCAGCGGGAAAGTCTGTGACCCAGTACTTC. This gives the protein CASSVEAAGKSVTQYF.

This clonotype was counted ten times or more. One end of the junction fails to match germline, which may point to a read error. The V and J genes are TRBV7-2 and TRBJ2-2, with a possible D match to TRBD1 (6 bases). CDR3 length: 13 residues. CDR1 and CDR2 (germline): SGHTA, FQGNSA. The CDR3 loop is CASRTGNTGELFF. DNA of the CDR3: TGTGCCAGCAGAACAGGGAACACCGGAGAGCTGTTTTTT.

This clonotype was seen many times. The rearrangement uses TRBV20-1 and TRBJ2-3; D is perhaps TRBD1 (6 bases). The CDR3 length is 13 residues. Germline V gives CDR1 DFQATT, CDR2 SNEGSKA (reference sequence). V shed 7 bases and J shed 3 bases, with 14 bases lying between them. CDR3 bases: TGCAGTGGAGGGGGAATCATAACAGATACGCAGTATTTT. Its translation is CSGGGIITDTQYF.

This clonotype has only a few counts. This chain uses TRBV6-5 with TRBJ1-1, with D possibly TRBD1 on 6 matching bases. There are 16 residues in the CDR3. The germline gives CDR1 MNHEY, CDR2 SVGAGI. The germline V and J ends were trimmed by 0 bases and 4 bases, with 15 bases remaining between them. The CDR3 bases are TGTGCCAGCAGTTACTCGGACAGACTCCTAATCACTGAAGCTTTCTTT. Its protein product is CASSYSDRLLITEAFF.

This clonotype has a count of ten or more. The rearrangement uses TRBV12-3 or TRBV12-4 and TRBJ1-1; D is uncertain. The CDR3 is 12 residues long. Trimming took off 4 bases at V and 1 base at J, with 4 bases between the two ends. CDR3: CASSSGNTEAFF. The CDR3 DNA reads as TGTGCCAGCAGTTCGGGGAACACTGAAGCTTTCTTT.

The chain links TRBV20-1 to TRBJ2-3; D not resolved. The length of the CDR3 is 16 residues. Between the trimmed V and J ends, which lost 0 bases and 0 bases, there was a span of 13 bases. Germline-derived CDR1 and CDR2 are DFQATT and SNEGSKA (reference sequence). The CDR3 DNA reads TGCAGTGCTAGAGATTTATGGGCATTTAGCACAGATACGCAGTATTTT. Residues: CSARDLWAFSTDTQYF.

This clonotype has a count of ten or more. This chain connects TRBV11-2 to TRBJ1-6, with D maybe TRBD1 (6 bases). This CDR3 contains 15 residues. Germline assignment: CDR1 SGHAT and CDR2 FQNNGV. The V gene lost 6 bases and the J gene lost 5 bases, with 14 bases spanning the gap. CDR3 protein: CASSTTGFNNSPLHF. DNA of the CDR3: TGTGCCAGCAGTACCACAGGGTTCAATAATTCACCCCTCCACTTT.

The J gene is TRBJ1-2, the V gene TRBV9; D gene ambiguous. Trimming removed 0 bases at V and 5 bases at J, with 11 bases between. The length of the CDR3 is 14 residues. Per germline, CDR1 SGDLS and CDR2 YYNGEE. The CDR3 bases are TGTGCCAGCAGCGTAGAGAGTCCGGGGTATGGCTACACCTTC. Its protein is CASSVESPGYGYTF. Full variable domain (rest looked up from reference TRBV9 and TRBJ1-2): DSGVTQTPKHLITATGQRVTLRCSPRSGDLSVYWYQQSLDQGLQFLIQYYNGEERAKGNILERFSAQQFPDLHSELNLSSLELGDSALYFCASSVESPGYGYTFGSGTRLTVV.